The source of this T cell receptor beta chain is a study of T-cell memory formation after mild COVID-19. The V end lost 3 bases, the J end lost 8 bases, and 13 bases lay between the germline ends. Germline CDR1 is SGHTA and CDR2 is FQGNSA. The CDR3 contains 13 residues. Remarks on this clonotype: No antigen is known for it.

Study-level points and caveats: Largely, contracting CD4+ clones fell within CM and EM, and contracting CD8+ clones within EMRA. Balance between CD4 and CD8 was seen in clones contracting day 15 to 85, and a CD4+ lean was seen in later expanders. Pre-infection memory already had some responding clones, implying cross-reactive memory joined.

Libraries for TCRalpha and TCRbeta carried sample barcodes and unique molecular identifiers via 5'RACE. TCRdb analysed the 5' RACE reads with MiXCR anew, one entry per CDR3 protein. The data contain 200,000 to 250,000 distinct CDR3 sequences, around 9.1% of them singletons. The chain links TRBV7-2 to TRBJ2-5, with a tentative D call TRBD2 (5 bases). This TCR was recovered from a man in his late teens or twenties who had mild COVID-19 (a few samples of this study predate the infection). Cell type and time point are not known. The specimen was PBMCs or a T cell subset sorted from them (not recorded which). CDR3 in amino acids: CASSLSRERTQYF. Written as DNA, the CDR3 is TGTGCCAGCAGCTTGAGTAGGGAGAGAACCCAGTACTTC.